This T cell receptor beta chain was obtained from a study of identical twins. Overall study results and limits: With abundant cord blood beta clonotypes, insertions were fewer; memory repertoires showed no such pattern. Zero-insertion analyses were open to partial confounding by invariant MAIT and iNKT cells.

Every one of the donors was a healthy Caucasian. A few counts support this clonotype. Its specificity is unknown. Germline loops: CDR1 SGHAT, CDR2 FQNNGV. V was trimmed by 5 bases and J by 4 bases, leaving 8 bases between them. The CDR3 covers 12 residues. TCRdb ran MiXCR on the 5' RACE reads and lists one entry per CDR3 protein. The repertoire holds 310,000 or so distinct CDR3 sequences, with 8% to 9% as singletons. These data also formed part of another study, on yellow fever vaccine responses in identical twins.

The specimen sequenced was memory (CD45RO+) T cells sorted from blood. This rearrangement joins TRBV11-2 to TRBJ2-5, with D uncertain. The TCR comes from a young woman in good health. CDR3 loop: CASSLRAETQYF. Written as DNA, the CDR3 is TGTGCCAGCAGCCTACGGGCAGAGACCCAGTACTTC.